The rows below give T cell receptor beta chains drawn from one sample of a study of identical twins. TCRdb processed the 5' RACE reads anew with MiXCR; each CDR3 protein has one entry. The sample has fewer than 800,000 distinct CDR3 sequences; less than 9% are singletons. The same sample was also used in a study of yellow fever vaccine responses in identical twins.

The source material was PBMCs. These receptors originate from a woman aged 18 to 35 in good health. Each CDR3 is given with its conserved first and last residue. A D gene is named only where the DNA matches it firmly. Rows may omit the clone size; those that give it use once, few, many or a size class.

clone_size: few
cdr3_length: 13
v_call: TRBV6-5
j_call: TRBJ1-5
d_call: NA
cdr3_nt: TGTGCCAGCAGTTCAGTAGCGAATCAGCCCCAGCATTTT
cdr3_aa: CASSSVANQPQHF

clone_size: many
cdr3_length: 11
v_call: TRBV10-3
j_call: TRBJ2-1
d_call: NA
cdr3_nt: TGTGCCATCAGTGGTGACAATGAGCAGTTCTTC
cdr3_aa: CAISGDNEQFF

clone_size: NA
cdr3_length: 16
v_call: TRBV7-3
j_call: TRBJ2-3
d_call: TRBD2
cdr3_nt: TGTGCCAGCAGCTTATGGGCTAGCGGGTTGACAGATACGCAGTATTTT
cdr3_aa: CASSLWASGLTDTQYF

clone_size: NA
cdr3_length: 18
v_call: TRBV6-5
j_call: TRBJ2-1
d_call: TRBD2
cdr3_nt: TGTGCCAGCAGTTACCGTCTAGCGGGGATTAGCTCCTACAATGAGCAGTTCTTC
cdr3_aa: CASSYRLAGISSYNEQFF

clone_size: many
cdr3_length: 13
v_call: TRBV12-3/TRBV12-4
j_call: TRBJ2-2
d_call: NA
cdr3_nt: TGTGCCAGCAGCCAGGGTTTTACCGGGGAGCTGTTTTTT
cdr3_aa: CASSQGFTGELFF

clone_size: many
cdr3_length: 16
v_call: TRBV29-1
j_call: TRBJ2-7
d_call: TRBD1
cdr3_nt: TGCAGCGTTGAGGTTAGGGACAGCTCTTTTGCCTACGAGCAGTACTTC
cdr3_aa: CSVEVRDSSFAYEQYF

clone_size: few
cdr3_length: 14
v_call: TRBV27
j_call: TRBJ2-2
d_call: NA
cdr3_nt: TGTGCCAGCAGTTTACCAGTTGCGACCGGGGAGCTGTTTTTT
cdr3_aa: CASSLPVATGELFF

clone_size: many
cdr3_length: 14
v_call: TRBV12-3/TRBV12-4
j_call: TRBJ2-5
d_call: NA
cdr3_nt: TGTGCCAGCAGTTTGTCGGGAATTCAAGAGACCCAGTACTTC
cdr3_aa: CASSLSGIQETQYF

clone_size: many
cdr3_length: 15
v_call: TRBV7-8
j_call: TRBJ2-3
d_call: NA
cdr3_nt: TGTGCCAGCAGCTTAGACCCCGGAGGCGCAGATACGCAGTATTTT
cdr3_aa: CASSLDPGGADTQYF

clone_size: many
cdr3_length: 14
v_call: TRBV10-3
j_call: TRBJ2-2
d_call: NA
cdr3_nt: TGTGCCATCAGTGAGTCGAGAGAAACCGGGGAGCTGTTTTTT
cdr3_aa: CAISESRETGELFF

clone_size: many
cdr3_length: 12
v_call: TRBV12-3/TRBV12-4
j_call: TRBJ2-5
d_call: TRBD2
cdr3_nt: TGTGCCAGCAACCTAGCGGAAGAGACCCAGTACTTC
cdr3_aa: CASNLAEETQYF

clone_size: many
cdr3_length: 17
v_call: TRBV4-1
j_call: TRBJ2-1
d_call: TRBD2
cdr3_nt: TGCGCCAGCAGCCAAGTATTAGCGGGAGGGTCCTACAATGAGCAGTTCTTC
cdr3_aa: CASSQVLAGGSYNEQFF

clone_size: few
cdr3_length: 16
v_call: TRBV12-3/TRBV12-4
j_call: TRBJ2-5
d_call: TRBD1
cdr3_nt: TGTGCCAGCAGTCAAGGGGACAGGGGTTTCGGAGAGACCCAGTACTTC
cdr3_aa: CASSQGDRGFGETQYF

clone_size: NA
cdr3_length: 13
v_call: TRBV14
j_call: TRBJ2-5
d_call: NA
cdr3_nt: TGTGCCAGCAGCCAAGTCACTTCAGAGACCCAGTACTTC
cdr3_aa: CASSQVTSETQYF

clone_size: many
cdr3_length: 14
v_call: TRBV4-1
j_call: TRBJ2-5
d_call: NA
cdr3_nt: TGCGCCAGCAGCCGCCAGCAGGGTTTAGAGACCCAGTACTTC
cdr3_aa: CASSRQQGLETQYF

clone_size: once
cdr3_length: 12
v_call: TRBV29-1
j_call: TRBJ2-1
d_call: NA
cdr3_nt: TGCAGCCCCCTGACAGATACCAATGAGCAGTTCTTC
cdr3_aa: CSPLTDTNEQFF

clone_size: many
cdr3_length: 17
v_call: TRBV29-1
j_call: TRBJ2-1
d_call: TRBD2
cdr3_nt: TGCAGCGTTGAAGACAGAATAGCGGGAGGTACCTACAATGAGCAGTTCTTC
cdr3_aa: CSVEDRIAGGTYNEQFF

clone_size: NA
cdr3_length: 16
v_call: TRBV5-1
j_call: TRBJ2-1
d_call: TRBD2
cdr3_nt: TGCGCCAGCAGCAACGAATGGACTAGTATTGTGAATGAGCAGTTCTTC
cdr3_aa: CASSNEWTSIVNEQFF

clone_size: NA
cdr3_length: 17
v_call: TRBV12-3/TRBV12-4
j_call: TRBJ2-7
d_call: TRBD2
cdr3_nt: TGTGCCAGCAGTCCGGGACTAGCGGGAGACCTTTCCTACGAGCAGTACTTC
cdr3_aa: CASSPGLAGDLSYEQYF

clone_size: many
cdr3_length: 14
v_call: TRBV23-1
j_call: TRBJ2-7
d_call: TRBD2
cdr3_nt: TGCGCCAGCTACCGGGAGGATGTTACCTACGAGCAGTACTTC
cdr3_aa: CASYREDVTYEQYF

clone_size: many
cdr3_length: 11
v_call: TRBV5-1
j_call: TRBJ2-1
d_call: NA
cdr3_nt: TGCGCCAGCAGAAGGGTAGATGAGCAGTTCTTC
cdr3_aa: CASRRVDEQFF

clone_size: NA
cdr3_length: 16
v_call: TRBV14
j_call: TRBJ2-5
d_call: NA
cdr3_nt: TGTGCCAGCAGCCCGCTAGATCAGGGGACGCAAGAGACCCAGTACTTC
cdr3_aa: CASSPLDQGTQETQYF

clone_size: NA
cdr3_length: 12
v_call: TRBV12-3/TRBV12-4
j_call: TRBJ2-1
d_call: NA
cdr3_nt: TGTGCCAGCAGATGGGGGGAGAGGGAGCAGTTCTTC
cdr3_aa: CASRWGEREQFF

clone_size: many
cdr3_length: 14
v_call: TRBV20-1
j_call: TRBJ2-1
d_call: NA
cdr3_nt: TGCAGTGCTAGAGTAGGGGCCGCGGGAAATGAGCAGTTCTTC
cdr3_aa: CSARVGAAGNEQFF

clone_size: few
cdr3_length: 13
v_call: TRBV20-1
j_call: TRBJ2-4
d_call: NA
cdr3_nt: TGCAGTGCTACCTTGGGAGTGGAAAACATTCAGTACTTC
cdr3_aa: CSATLGVENIQYF

clone_size: NA
cdr3_length: 15
v_call: TRBV20-1
j_call: TRBJ2-1
d_call: NA
cdr3_nt: TGCAGTGCAAGTCGGGGTTCGGACTCCTACAATGAGCAGTTCTTC
cdr3_aa: CSASRGSDSYNEQFF

clone_size: many
cdr3_length: 16
v_call: TRBV4-1
j_call: TRBJ2-1
d_call: TRBD2
cdr3_nt: TGCGCCAGCAGCCTGATACCGGGACTAGACCACAATGAGCAGTTCTTC
cdr3_aa: CASSLIPGLDHNEQFF

clone_size: few
cdr3_length: 15
v_call: TRBV20-1
j_call: TRBJ1-1
d_call: TRBD1
cdr3_nt: TGCAGTGCTAGACCCTCGGGACAGAAGAACACTGAAGCTTTCTTT
cdr3_aa: CSARPSGQKNTEAFF

clone_size: many
cdr3_length: 12
v_call: TRBV12-3/TRBV12-4
j_call: TRBJ2-7
d_call: NA
cdr3_nt: TGTGCCAGCAGTCCCTCTAGGGACGAGCAGTACTTC
cdr3_aa: CASSPSRDEQYF

clone_size: few
cdr3_length: 14
v_call: TRBV7-2
j_call: TRBJ1-1
d_call: NA
cdr3_nt: TGTGCCAGCAGCTTCGCTATGATCAACACTGAAGCTTTCTTT
cdr3_aa: CASSFAMINTEAFF

clone_size: few
cdr3_length: 16
v_call: TRBV6-5
j_call: TRBJ2-1
d_call: TRBD2
cdr3_nt: TGTGCCAGCAGTTCAACCGGGACTAGCGGGGGTGGTGAGCAGTTCTTC
cdr3_aa: CASSSTGTSGGGEQFF

clone_size: NA
cdr3_length: 13
v_call: TRBV12-3/TRBV12-4
j_call: TRBJ2-5
d_call: TRBD2
cdr3_nt: TGTGCCAGCGGGACTAGCAACAAAGAGACCCAGTACTTC
cdr3_aa: CASGTSNKETQYF

clone_size: few
cdr3_length: 15
v_call: TRBV9
j_call: TRBJ2-5
d_call: NA
cdr3_nt: TGTGCCAGCAGCGTAATAGGCGGGCGGCAAGAGACCCAGTACTTC
cdr3_aa: CASSVIGGRQETQYF

clone_size: many
cdr3_length: 14
v_call: TRBV12-3/TRBV12-4
j_call: TRBJ2-5
d_call: NA
cdr3_nt: TGTGCCAGCAGTGACCGGGGTATCCAAGAGACCCAGTACTTC
cdr3_aa: CASSDRGIQETQYF

clone_size: few
cdr3_length: 14
v_call: TRBV19
j_call: TRBJ2-5
d_call: TRBD2
cdr3_nt: TGTGCCAGTACCGGACTAGGAGCGCAAGAGACCCAGTACTTC
cdr3_aa: CASTGLGAQETQYF

clone_size: few
cdr3_length: 15
v_call: TRBV20-1
j_call: TRBJ2-5
d_call: TRBD2
cdr3_nt: TGCAGTGCTAGAGCTTCGCGGGGGGGCCTAGAGACCCAGTACTTC
cdr3_aa: CSARASRGGLETQYF

clone_size: NA
cdr3_length: 12
v_call: TRBV7-9
j_call: TRBJ2-7
d_call: NA
cdr3_nt: TGTGCCAGCAGCTCCCAGCTCGAGGGGCAGTACTTC
cdr3_aa: CASSSQLEGQYF

clone_size: many
cdr3_length: 13
v_call: TRBV12-3/TRBV12-4
j_call: TRBJ1-2
d_call: TRBD1
cdr3_nt: TGTGCCAGCAGTTTAGCCGGACAGGGGCGCTACACCTTC
cdr3_aa: CASSLAGQGRYTF

clone_size: NA
cdr3_length: 18
v_call: TRBV11-1
j_call: TRBJ2-5
d_call: NA
cdr3_nt: TGTGCCAGCAGCCTACTGTCTTTCCGGCGCGGAGGTCAAGAGACCCAGTACTTC
cdr3_aa: CASSLLSFRRGGQETQYF

clone_size: few
cdr3_length: 15
v_call: TRBV20-1
j_call: TRBJ2-1
d_call: TRBD2
cdr3_nt: TGCAGTGCGTATTCTCGTGCGGGGGTTGACAATGAGCAGTTCTTC
cdr3_aa: CSAYSRAGVDNEQFF

clone_size: few
cdr3_length: 15
v_call: TRBV20-1
j_call: TRBJ2-3
d_call: TRBD2
cdr3_nt: TGCAGTGCTAGAGGGACTAGCGGGACCGCAGATACGCAGTATTTT
cdr3_aa: CSARGTSGTADTQYF

clone_size: many
cdr3_length: 12
v_call: TRBV20-1
j_call: TRBJ1-1
d_call: NA
cdr3_nt: TGCAGTGCCAGCCGGGAGGACACTGAAGCTTTCTTT
cdr3_aa: CSASREDTEAFF

clone_size: NA
cdr3_length: 18
v_call: TRBV4-2
j_call: TRBJ2-2
d_call: TRBD1
cdr3_nt: TGTGCCAGCAGCCCTTACCTCGGGGCAGGGGGCCACACCGGGGAGCTGTTTTTT
cdr3_aa: CASSPYLGAGGHTGELFF

clone_size: few
cdr3_length: 15
v_call: TRBV15
j_call: TRBJ2-2
d_call: NA
cdr3_nt: TGTGCCACCAGCAGAGATCAGGGGGGCACCGGGGAGCTGTTTTTT
cdr3_aa: CATSRDQGGTGELFF

clone_size: many
cdr3_length: 18
v_call: TRBV29-1
j_call: TRBJ1-2
d_call: TRBD1
cdr3_nt: TGCAGCGTTGTCCCCGGCCGGACAGGGGCGCCCGAAAACTATGGCTACACCTTC
cdr3_aa: CSVVPGRTGAPENYGYTF

clone_size: NA
cdr3_length: 14
v_call: TRBV7-6
j_call: TRBJ2-1
d_call: NA
cdr3_nt: TGTGCCAGCAGCTTAGCTGGGGACGGCAATGAGCAGTTCTTC
cdr3_aa: CASSLAGDGNEQFF

clone_size: NA
cdr3_length: 18
v_call: TRBV10-3
j_call: TRBJ2-1
d_call: TRBD2
cdr3_nt: TGTGCCATCAGTGAGTCTAGCGGGAGGTCCCGCTCCTACAATGAGCAGTTCTTC
cdr3_aa: CAISESSGRSRSYNEQFF